These T cell receptor beta chains were read from a single sample in a study of vaccination effects on CD4 cells after COVID-19. Measured with immunoSEQ multiplex PCR; TCRdb has only the in-frame clones, and not every one. Among over 20,000 clones listed, roughly four fifths were seen once. These TCRs are of unknown antigen specificity. Sequences were derived from CD4+ T cells from PBMCs cultured with a peptide pool, sampled before COVID-19 vaccination. These receptors originate from a human donor who had a prior SARS-CoV-2 infection. CDR3s include the opening cysteine and the closing phenylalanine or tryptophan. D genes are given only for firm matches. Some rows have no size entry. The others give once, few or many, or a class for an expanded clone.

v_call	j_call	d_call	clone_size	cdr3_nt	cdr3_aa
TRBV5-1	TRBJ2-3	-	-	TGCGCCAGCAGCACACAGGGTACAGATACGCAGTATTTT	CASSTQGTDTQYF
TRBV18	TRBJ2-5	TRBD2	-	TGTGCCAGCTCACCCGGTCAGCGGGGGCTACAAGAGACCCAGTACTTC	CASSPGQRGLQETQYF
TRBV12-3/TRBV12-4	TRBJ1-5	-	once	TGTGCCAGCAGTTTAGCTCAGCCCCAGCATTTT	CASSLAQPQHF
TRBV5-6	TRBJ1-1	-	few	TGTGCCAGCAGCCGAGACAGACACCCGAACACTGAAGCTTTCTTT	CASSRDRHPNTEAFF
TRBV4-2	TRBJ1-4	TRBD1	-	TGTGCCAGCAGCCACCCCGGGACAGGGAGGGAAAAACTGTTTTTT	CASSHPGTGREKLFF
TRBV11-2	TRBJ1-6	TRBD1	-	TGTGCCAGCAGACCTCAGGGGGCAGGGGGCAATTCACCCCTCCACTTT	CASRPQGAGGNSPLHF
TRBV11-3	TRBJ2-1	-	-	TGTGCCAGCAGCTTAAACACTAGACGTGGATCCTACAATGAGCAGTTCTTC	CASSLNTRRGSYNEQFF
TRBV7-2	TRBJ1-2	-	few	TGTGCCAGCAGCTTAAACAGGGTAAACTACTATGGCTACACCTTC	CASSLNRVNYYGYTF
TRBV19	TRBJ2-3	-	-	TGTGCCAGTAGTATAGATTATGGCGCGGTCTCACTCCCGCAGTATTTT	CASSIDYGAVSLPQYF
TRBV6-6	TRBJ2-1	-	once	TGTGCCACCCAAGCCGAGCCGTATAATGAGCAGTTCTTC	CATQAEPYNEQFF
TRBV12-3/TRBV12-4	TRBJ2-7	TRBD1	few	TGTGCCAGCAGTCAAGACAGGGCCTACGAGCAGTACTTC	CASSQDRAYEQYF
TRBV20-1	TRBJ1-4	-	-	TGCAGTGCTAGTGAGACAGGAACTAATGAAAAACTGTTTTTT	CSASETGTNEKLFF
TRBV7-9	TRBJ1-1	-	few	TGTGCCAGCAGCCGGACGGGTCGAGGGACTGAAGCTTTCTTT	CASSRTGRGTEAFF
TRBV19	TRBJ1-2	-	once	TGTGCCAGTAGTATGGACCAGGGTGTTCATGGCTACACCTTC	CASSMDQGVHGYTF
TRBV5-1	TRBJ2-7	TRBD2	-	TGCGCCAGCAACTACCTAGCGGGAGCGAATACCGAGCAGTACTTC	CASNYLAGANTEQYF
TRBV20-1	TRBJ1-1	-	-	TGCAGCCAACGTCAGGTCACTGAAGCTTTCTTT	CSQRQVTEAFF
TRBV9	TRBJ2-5	TRBD2	-	TGTGCCAGCAGCGTAGATCCAGCGGGGGGTGCGGAGACCCAGTACTTC	CASSVDPAGGAETQYF
TRBV10-3	TRBJ1-1	-	-	TGTGCCATCAGTGTTGGTATCAAGGACACTGAAGCTTTCTTT	CAISVGIKDTEAFF
TRBV4-2	TRBJ2-5	-	-	TGTGCCAGCAGCCAAGAACCTTTCCAAGAGACCCAGTACTTC	CASSQEPFQETQYF
TRBV30	TRBJ1-6	-	-	TGTGCCTGGAGTTTCGGGACATTTAATTCACCCCTCCACTTT	CAWSFGTFNSPLHF
TRBV10-3	TRBJ2-5	TRBD2	once	TGTGCCATCAGTCACGGACTAGCGGGGGGGCTTAGCCAAGAGACCCAGTACTTC	CAISHGLAGGLSQETQYF
TRBV5-1	TRBJ2-1	TRBD2	-	TGCGCCAGCGGTGGGACTAGCGGGGGTGCTGAGCAGTTCTTC	CASGGTSGGAEQFF
TRBV19	TRBJ2-7	TRBD2	-	TGTGCCAGTAGTATTAGGGCTAGCGGGAGTGCATACGAGCAGTACTTC	CASSIRASGSAYEQYF
TRBV14	TRBJ1-1	-	few	TGTGCCAGCAGCCAAGTGGTTTGGGGGCTGAGAATGAACACTGAAGCTTTCTTT	CASSQVVWGLRMNTEAFF
TRBV12-3/TRBV12-4	TRBJ2-7	-	-	TGTGCCAGCAGTTTGAACACCTACGAGCAGTACTTC	CASSLNTYEQYF
TRBV7-8	TRBJ2-7	-	-	TGTGCCAGCAGCTTAGTGGCGGCTATGTACGAGCAGTACTTC	CASSLVAAMYEQYF
TRBV11-2	TRBJ2-2	TRBD2	-	TGTGCCAGCAGCTCGGTATTGCGGGAGCCGCCGACCGGGGAGCTGTTTTTT	CASSSVLREPPTGELFF
TRBV4-2	TRBJ1-1	TRBD1	-	TGTGCCAGCAGCCTCCGAGACAGGGCGGACACTGAAGCTTTCTTT	CASSLRDRADTEAFF
TRBV5-1	TRBJ2-7	-	-	TGCGCCAGCAGCTTAACAACTGGAGAGGGCGAGCAGTACTTC	CASSLTTGEGEQYF
TRBV4-2	TRBJ2-3	TRBD2	few	TGTGCCAGCAGCCTACATCGCGGTAGCGGGGGCCATACGGGCACAGATACGCAGTATTTT	CASSLHRGSGGHTGTDTQYF
TRBV13	TRBJ2-1	TRBD2	-	TGTGCCAGCAGCCATCCGACTAGCAAGTTCGGCAATGAGCAGTTCTTC	CASSHPTSKFGNEQFF
TRBV6-6	TRBJ2-1	-	-	TGTGCCAGCAGCCCCTCCTCCTACAATGAGCAGTTCTTC	CASSPSSYNEQFF
TRBV5-1	TRBJ2-3	-	-	TGCGCCAGCAGCCAAAAAATAACCGGGGGAGTAACAGATACGCAGTATTTT	CASSQKITGGVTDTQYF
TRBV25-1	TRBJ2-5	TRBD2	few	TGTGCCAGCAGTGGGGGTTTAGCGGGGAACCAAGAGACCCAGTACTTC	CASSGGLAGNQETQYF
TRBV7-3	TRBJ2-1	TRBD1	-	TGTGCCAGCAGCTCAAGACAGGGCTCCTACAATGAGCAGTTCTTC	CASSSRQGSYNEQFF
TRBV5-4	TRBJ2-7	TRBD1	-	TGTGCCAGCAGCCCCCCGGGACAGTCTTCATACGAGCAGTACTTC	CASSPPGQSSYEQYF
TRBV10-3	TRBJ1-3	TRBD1	-	TGTGCCATCACCACAGGGGAATCTTCTGGAAACACCATATATTTT	CAITTGESSGNTIYF
TRBV2	TRBJ2-7	TRBD1	-	TGTGCCAGCAGTGGGACAGGTTCCTACGAGCAGTACTTC	CASSGTGSYEQYF
TRBV20-1	TRBJ2-7	-	once	TGCAGTGCAGAGCTACGGGACGAGCAGTACTTC	CSAELRDEQYF
TRBV4-2	TRBJ2-3	-	-	TGTGCCAGCAGCCAAGCTAGCGCTAACACAGATACGCAGTATTTT	CASSQASANTDTQYF
TRBV2	TRBJ2-1	TRBD2	-	TGTGCCAGCAGCCCGACTAGCGGGAGGGAGGATGAGCAGTTCTTC	CASSPTSGREDEQFF